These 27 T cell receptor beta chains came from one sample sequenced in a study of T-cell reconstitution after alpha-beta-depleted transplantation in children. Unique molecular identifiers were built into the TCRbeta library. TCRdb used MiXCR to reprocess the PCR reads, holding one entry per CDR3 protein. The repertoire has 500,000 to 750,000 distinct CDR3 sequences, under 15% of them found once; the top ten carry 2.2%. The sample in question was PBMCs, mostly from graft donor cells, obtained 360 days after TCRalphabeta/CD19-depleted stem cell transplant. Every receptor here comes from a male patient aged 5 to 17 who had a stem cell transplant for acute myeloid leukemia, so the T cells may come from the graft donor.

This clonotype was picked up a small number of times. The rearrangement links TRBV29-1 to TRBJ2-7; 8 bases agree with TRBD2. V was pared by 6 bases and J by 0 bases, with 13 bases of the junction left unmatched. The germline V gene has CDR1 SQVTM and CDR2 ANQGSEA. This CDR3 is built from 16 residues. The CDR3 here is CSVQFAGGLSSYEQYF. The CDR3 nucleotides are TGCAGCGTCCAATTTGCGGGGGGCTTGAGCTCCTACGAGCAGTACTTC.

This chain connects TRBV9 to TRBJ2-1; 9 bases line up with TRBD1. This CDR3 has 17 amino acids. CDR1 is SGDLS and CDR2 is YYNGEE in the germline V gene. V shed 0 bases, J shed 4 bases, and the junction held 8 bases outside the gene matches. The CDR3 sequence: CASSVDPQGAAYNEQFF. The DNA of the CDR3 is TGTGCCAGCAGCGTAGACCCACAGGGGGCGGCGTACAATGAGCAGTTCTTC.

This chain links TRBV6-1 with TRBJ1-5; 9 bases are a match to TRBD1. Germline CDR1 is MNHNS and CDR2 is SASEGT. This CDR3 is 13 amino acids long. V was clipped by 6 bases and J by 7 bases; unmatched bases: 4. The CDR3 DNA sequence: TGTGCCAGCAGAGACAGGGGGAGACAGCCCCAGCATTTT. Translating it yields CASRDRGRQPQHF.

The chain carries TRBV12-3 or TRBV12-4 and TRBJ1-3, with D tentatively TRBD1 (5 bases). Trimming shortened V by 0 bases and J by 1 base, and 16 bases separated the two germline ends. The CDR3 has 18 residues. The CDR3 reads CASSLARQGPVSGNTIYF. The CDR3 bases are TGTGCCAGCAGTTTAGCGCGGCAGGGTCCGGTATCTGGAAACACCATATATTTT.

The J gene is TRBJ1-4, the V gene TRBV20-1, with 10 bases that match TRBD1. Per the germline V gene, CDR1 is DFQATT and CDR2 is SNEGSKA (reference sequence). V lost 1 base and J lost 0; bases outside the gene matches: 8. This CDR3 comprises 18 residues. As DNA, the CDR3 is TGCAGTGCTAGAGTCCGGGACAGGGGCCCAACAACTAATGAAAAACTGTTTTTT. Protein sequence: CSARVRDRGPTTNEKLFF.

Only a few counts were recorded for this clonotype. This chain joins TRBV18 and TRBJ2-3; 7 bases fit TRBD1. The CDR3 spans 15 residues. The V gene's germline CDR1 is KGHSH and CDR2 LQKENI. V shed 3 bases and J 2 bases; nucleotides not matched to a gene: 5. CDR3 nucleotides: TGTGCCAGCTCACCCCTAGGGACAGCCACAGATACGCAGTATTTT. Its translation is CASSPLGTATDTQYF.

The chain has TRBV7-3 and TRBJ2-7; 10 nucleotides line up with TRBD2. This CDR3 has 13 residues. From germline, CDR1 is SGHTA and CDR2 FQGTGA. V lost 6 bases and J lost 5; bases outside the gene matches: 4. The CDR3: CASSRLAGHEQYF. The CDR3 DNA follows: TGTGCCAGCAGTAGACTAGCGGGCCACGAGCAGTACTTC. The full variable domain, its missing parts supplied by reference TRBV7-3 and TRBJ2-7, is GAGVSQTPSNKVTEKGKYVELRCDPISGHTALYWYRQSLGQGPEFLIYFQGTGAADDSGLPNDRFFAVRPEGSVSTLKIQRTERGDSAVYLCASSRLAGHEQYFGPGTRLTVT.

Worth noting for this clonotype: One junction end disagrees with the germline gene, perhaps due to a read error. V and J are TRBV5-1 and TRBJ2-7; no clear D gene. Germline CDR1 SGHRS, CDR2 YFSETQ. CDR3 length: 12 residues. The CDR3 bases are TGCGCCAGCAGCACCGGGTCGGGTGAGCGGTACTTC. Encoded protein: CASSTGSGERYF. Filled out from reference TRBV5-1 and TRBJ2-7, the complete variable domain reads KAGVTQTPRYLIKTRGQQVTLSCSPISGHRSVSWYQQTPGQGLQFLFEYFSETQRNKGNFPGRFSGRQFSNSRSEMNVSTLELGDSALYLCASSTGSGERYFGPGTRLTVT.

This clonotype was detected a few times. As DNA, the CDR3 is TGTGCCAGCATTGGTCTTAAGTCTGGAGGGGAGCTGTTTTTT. Translated, it gives CASIGLKSGGELFF. The rearrangement joins TRBV21-1 to TRBJ2-2. TRBV21-1 is a pseudogene segment. CDR3 length: 14 residues.

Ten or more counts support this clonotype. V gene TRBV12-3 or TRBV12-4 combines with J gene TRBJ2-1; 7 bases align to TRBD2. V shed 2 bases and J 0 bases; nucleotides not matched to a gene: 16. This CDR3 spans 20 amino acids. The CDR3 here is CASSLSLLRGRGSSYNEQFF. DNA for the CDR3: TGTGCCAGCAGTTTAAGTTTGCTACGAGGGAGGGGAAGCTCCTACAATGAGCAGTTCTTC.

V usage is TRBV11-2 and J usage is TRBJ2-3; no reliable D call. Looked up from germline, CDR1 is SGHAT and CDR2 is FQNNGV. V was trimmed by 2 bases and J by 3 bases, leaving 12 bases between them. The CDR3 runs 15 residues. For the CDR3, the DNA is TGTGCCAGCAGCTTATCGAACTCAAGGACAGATACGCAGTATTTT. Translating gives CASSLSNSRTDTQYF.

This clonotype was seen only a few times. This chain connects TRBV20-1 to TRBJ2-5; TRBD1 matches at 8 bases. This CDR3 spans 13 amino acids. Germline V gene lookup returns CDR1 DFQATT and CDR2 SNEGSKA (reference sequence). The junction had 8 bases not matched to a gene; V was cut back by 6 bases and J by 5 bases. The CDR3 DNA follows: TGCAGTGCCCCCTCGACAGGGGTGGAGACCCAGTACTTC. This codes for CSAPSTGVETQYF.

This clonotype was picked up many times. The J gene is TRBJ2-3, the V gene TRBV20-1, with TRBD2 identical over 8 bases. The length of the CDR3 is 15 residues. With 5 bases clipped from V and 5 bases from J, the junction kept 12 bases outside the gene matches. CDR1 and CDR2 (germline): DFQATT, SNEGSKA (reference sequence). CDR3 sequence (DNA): TGCAGTGCTCCCCCCCCGAGCGGGAGTCTAGATACGCAGTATTTT. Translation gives CSAPPPSGSLDTQYF.

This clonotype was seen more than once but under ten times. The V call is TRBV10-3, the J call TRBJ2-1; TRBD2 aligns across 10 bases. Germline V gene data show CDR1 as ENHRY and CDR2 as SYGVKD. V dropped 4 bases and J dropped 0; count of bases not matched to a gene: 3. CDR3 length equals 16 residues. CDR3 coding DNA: TGTGCCATCAGTGTCCGGACTAGCGGCTCCTACAATGAGCAGTTCTTC. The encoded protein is CAISVRTSGSYNEQFF.

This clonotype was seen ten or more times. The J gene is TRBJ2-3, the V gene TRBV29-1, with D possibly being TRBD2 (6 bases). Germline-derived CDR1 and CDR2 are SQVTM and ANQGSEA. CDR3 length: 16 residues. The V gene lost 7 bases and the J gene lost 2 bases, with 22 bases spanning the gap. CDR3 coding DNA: TGCAGCGCGTTTAGGTTAGGAGGGCTGCACACAGATACGCAGTATTTT. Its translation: CSAFRLGGLHTDTQYF.

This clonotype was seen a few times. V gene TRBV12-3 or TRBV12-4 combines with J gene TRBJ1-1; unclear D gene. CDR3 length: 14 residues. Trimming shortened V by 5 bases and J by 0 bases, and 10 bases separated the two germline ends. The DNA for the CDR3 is TGTGCCAGCAGTCGGACCTCGTTGAACACTGAAGCTTTCTTT. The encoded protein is CASSRTSLNTEAFF.

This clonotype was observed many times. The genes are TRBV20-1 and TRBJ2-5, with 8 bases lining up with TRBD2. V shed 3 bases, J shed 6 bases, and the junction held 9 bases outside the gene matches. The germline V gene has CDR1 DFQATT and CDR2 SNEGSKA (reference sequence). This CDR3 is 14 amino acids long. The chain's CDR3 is CSASVAGGWQTQYF. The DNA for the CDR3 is TGCAGTGCTAGCGTTGCGGGAGGTTGGCAGACCCAGTACTTC.

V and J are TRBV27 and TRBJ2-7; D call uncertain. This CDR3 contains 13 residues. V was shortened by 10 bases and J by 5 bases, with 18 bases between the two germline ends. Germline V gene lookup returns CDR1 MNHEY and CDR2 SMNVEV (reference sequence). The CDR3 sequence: CAIRPPYWDEQYF. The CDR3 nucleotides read TGTGCCATAAGACCGCCCTATTGGGACGAGCAGTACTTC.

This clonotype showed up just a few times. The CDR3 sequence is CATSRGAWGATYEQYF. The DNA for the CDR3 is TGTGCCACCAGCAGAGGGGCTTGGGGCGCCACCTACGAGCAGTACTTC. This rearrangement joins TRBV15 to TRBJ2-7; D is possibly TRBD1 (5 bases). V shed 1 base and J shed 2 bases, with 15 bases lying between them. Looked up from germline, CDR1 is LNHNV and CDR2 is YYDKDF (reference sequence). The CDR3 runs to 16 residues.

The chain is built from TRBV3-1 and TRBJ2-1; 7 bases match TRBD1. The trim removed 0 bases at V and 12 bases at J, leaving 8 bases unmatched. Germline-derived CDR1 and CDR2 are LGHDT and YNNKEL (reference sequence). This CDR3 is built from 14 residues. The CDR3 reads CASSQDRGDSGQFF. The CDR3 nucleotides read TGTGCCAGCAGCCAAGATCGAGGGGACAGCGGGCAGTTCTTC.

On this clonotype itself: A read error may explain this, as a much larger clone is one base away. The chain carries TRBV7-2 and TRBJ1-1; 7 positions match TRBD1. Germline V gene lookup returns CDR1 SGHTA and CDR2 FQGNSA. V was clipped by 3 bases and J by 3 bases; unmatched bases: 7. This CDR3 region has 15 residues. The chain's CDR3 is CTSSFWTGGYTEAFF. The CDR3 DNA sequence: TGTACCAGCAGCTTTTGGACAGGAGGGTACACTGAAGCTTTCTTT.

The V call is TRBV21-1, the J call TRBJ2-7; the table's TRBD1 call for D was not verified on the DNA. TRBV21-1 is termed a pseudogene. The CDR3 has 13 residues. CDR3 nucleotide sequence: TGTGCCAGCAGCAAAGGTGGAGGGGGCGAGCAGTACTTC. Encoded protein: CASSKGGGGEQYF.

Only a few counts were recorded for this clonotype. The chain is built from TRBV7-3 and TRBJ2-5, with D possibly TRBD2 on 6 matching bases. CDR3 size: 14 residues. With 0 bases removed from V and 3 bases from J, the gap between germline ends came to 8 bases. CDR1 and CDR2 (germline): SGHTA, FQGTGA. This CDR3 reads CASSLTGSKETQYF. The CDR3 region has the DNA TGTGCCAGCAGCTTAACCGGGAGTAAAGAGACCCAGTACTTC.

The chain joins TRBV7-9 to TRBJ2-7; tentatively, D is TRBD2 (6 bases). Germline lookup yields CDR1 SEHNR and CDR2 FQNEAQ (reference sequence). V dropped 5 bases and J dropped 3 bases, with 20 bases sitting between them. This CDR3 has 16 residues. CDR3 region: CASSPRGTERVYEQYF. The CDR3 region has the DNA TGTGCCAGCAGCCCCCGGGGGACGGAAAGGGTCTACGAGCAGTACTTC.

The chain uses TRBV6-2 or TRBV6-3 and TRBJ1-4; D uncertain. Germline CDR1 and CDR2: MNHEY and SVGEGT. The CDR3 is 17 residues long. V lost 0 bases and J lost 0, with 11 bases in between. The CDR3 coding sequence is TGTGCCAGCAGTTACTCGACGTGGAATGCAACTAATGAAAAACTGTTTTTT. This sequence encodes CASSYSTWNATNEKLFF.

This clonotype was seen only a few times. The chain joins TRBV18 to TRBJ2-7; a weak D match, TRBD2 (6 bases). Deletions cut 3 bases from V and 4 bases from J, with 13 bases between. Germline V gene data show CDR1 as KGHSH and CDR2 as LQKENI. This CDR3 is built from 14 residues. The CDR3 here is CASSPKEGEYEQYF. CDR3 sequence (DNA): TGTGCCAGCTCACCCAAGGAGGGAGAGTACGAGCAGTACTTC.

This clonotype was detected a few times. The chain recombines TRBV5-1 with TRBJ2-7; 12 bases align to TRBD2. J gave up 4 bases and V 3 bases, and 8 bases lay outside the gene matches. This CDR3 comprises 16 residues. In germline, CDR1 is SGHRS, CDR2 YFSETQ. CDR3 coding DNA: TGCGCCAGCAGCTCAAGGACTAGCGGGAATTCGTACGAGCAGTACTTC. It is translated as CASSSRTSGNSYEQYF.